These 21 T cell receptor beta chains share one sample of origin, sequenced in a study of T cells expressing NK-cell markers. Each CDR3 protein gets one entry in TCRdb, which reprocessed the 5' RACE reads and gives no DNA. The sample has some 500,000 distinct CDR3 sequences. The sequencing sample was made of blood T cells: a sorted CD56 or NKG2C T cell subset, CD4+ or CD8+ T cells, or bulk PBMC T cells (not recorded which). Receptor source: a woman aged 45-65 years in good health.

The chain joins TRBV29-1 to TRBJ2-1. Germline lookup yields CDR1 SQVTM and CDR2 ANQGSEA. The CDR3 has 14 amino acids. The chain's CDR3 is CSVVNPLRYNEQFF.

The chain uses TRBV15 and TRBJ2-4; checking the TCRdb D call of TRBD2 is not possible without DNA. Germline CDR1 reads LNHNV; CDR2 reads YYDKDF (reference sequence). The CDR3 has 12 amino acids. The CDR3 sequence is CATSPTSSVKYF.

J is TRBJ2-3 and V is TRBV3-1. Germline CDR1 and CDR2: LGHDT and YNNKEL (reference sequence). The CDR3 is 14 residues long. The CDR3 spells CASSQDIRHATQYF.

V is TRBV7-3 and J is TRBJ2-7; the TCRdb call, TRBD2, lacks DNA for checking. This CDR3 comprises 16 residues. Germline CDR1 reads SGHTA; CDR2 reads FQGTGA. The CDR3 sequence: CASSLTGTSSTYEQYF.

V is TRBV2 and J is TRBJ2-7. The CDR3 spans 11 residues. Germline values: CDR1 SNHLY, CDR2 FYNNEI. CDR3 region: CASSEIHEQYF.

The chain employs TRBV7-8 and TRBJ2-3; TCRdb gives TRBD2 as the D gene, but with no DNA this cannot be confirmed. Germline V gene data show CDR1 as SGHVS and CDR2 as FQNEAQ. CDR3 length: 13 residues. CDR3 in amino acids: CASSLIGSGTQYF.

The J gene is TRBJ2-1, the V gene TRBV9. The CDR3 is made up of 13 amino acids. Germline assignment: CDR1 SGDLS and CDR2 YYNGEE. The CDR3 loop reads CASSELVGNEQFF.

Here the CDR3 reads CASAEGGKGQETQYF. This chain uses TRBV7-2 with TRBJ2-5; with no DNA, the TCRdb D assignment of TRBD1 cannot be verified. The CDR3 covers 15 residues. Germline CDR1 reads SGHTA; CDR2 reads FQGNSA.

CDR3 in amino acids: CASRIGWKNTGELFF. The rearrangement uses TRBV7-2 and TRBJ2-2. In germline, CDR1 is SGHTA, CDR2 FQGNSA. The CDR3 totals 15 residues.

The rearrangement links TRBV20-1 to TRBJ2-2; TCRdb lists TRBD1, though no DNA is available to test this call. This CDR3 has 13 amino acids. Germline CDR1 and CDR2: DFQATT and SNEGSKA (reference sequence). The CDR3: CSADSSGAGELFF.

The rearrangement uses TRBV7-9 and TRBJ2-7; the D gene TCRdb calls, TRBD1, cannot be checked with no DNA. This CDR3 comprises 14 residues. CDR1 and CDR2 (germline): SEHNR, FQNEAQ (reference sequence). CDR3 sequence: CASSFLSEENEQYF.

The chain is built from TRBV20-1 and TRBJ1-5; TCRdb's assignment of TRBD1 cannot be checked, as there is no DNA. The CDR3 has 14 amino acids. Per the germline V gene, CDR1 is DFQATT and CDR2 is SNEGSKA (reference sequence). The CDR3 loop reads CSARGGHTNQPQHF.

This CDR3 is CSAPSGTSGSYNEQFF. V is TRBV20-1 and J is TRBJ2-1; TCRdb's D call, TRBD2, is unchecked because there is no DNA. Germline loops: CDR1 DFQATT, CDR2 SNEGSKA (reference sequence). This CDR3 region has 16 residues.

The chain has TRBV20-1 and TRBJ1-6; TCRdb selects TRBD1, and the lack of DNA leaves this call unchecked. The CDR3 is 18 residues long. Germline V CDR1 and CDR2: DFQATT, SNEGSKA (reference sequence). CDR3 sequence reads: CSAKTPSGGARYNSPLHF.

The rearrangement links TRBV5-5 to TRBJ1-5; without DNA, the TCRdb call of TRBD1 cannot be checked. This CDR3 region has 15 residues. Germline values: CDR1 SGHKS, CDR2 YYEKEE (reference sequence). Here the CDR3 reads CASSNSDRGQQPQHF. Complete variable domain (other parts from reference TRBV5-5 and TRBJ1-5): DAGVTQSPTHLIKTRGQQVTLRCSPISGHKSVSWYQQVLGQGPQFIFQYYEKEERGRGNFPDRFSARQFPNYSSELNVNALLLGDSALYLCASSNSDRGQQPQHFGDGTRLSIL.

The chain carries TRBV24-1 and TRBJ1-2; TCRdb indicates TRBD1, and absent DNA this call remains unverified. The CDR3 extends over 15 amino acids. Germline CDR1 is KGHDR and CDR2 is SFDVKD. The CDR3: CATSDPGQGDYGYTF.

The chain couples TRBV11-2 to TRBJ1-2; with no DNA, the TCRdb D assignment of TRBD1 cannot be verified. Germline CDR1 and CDR2: SGHAT and FQNNGV. This CDR3 is 12 amino acids long. The CDR3 loop is CASSSRGHGYTF.

The chain carries TRBV29-1 and TRBJ2-7. CDR3 size: 11 residues. Germline assignment: CDR1 SQVTM and CDR2 ANQGSEA. The CDR3 sequence: CSVLEPYEQYF.

This chain links TRBV7-9 with TRBJ2-7; TCRdb reports TRBD1, a call that lacks DNA to check it against. CDR1 is SEHNR, CDR2 FQNEAQ, per germline (reference sequence). The CDR3 length is 14 residues. This chain's CDR3 is CASSPGQTVDEQYF.

The rearrangement joins TRBV5-4 to TRBJ2-2. This CDR3 contains 15 residues. Germline V lookup: CDR1 SGHNT, CDR2 YYREEE (reference sequence). CDR3 amino acids: CASSLGTALTGELFF.

The rearrangement uses TRBV7-9 and TRBJ2-1; the TCRdb D gene call, TRBD1, has no DNA to confirm it. The CDR3 extends over 17 amino acids. CDR1 and CDR2 (germline): SEHNR, FQNEAQ (reference sequence). CDR3 sequence reads: CASSLSSQGRGYNEQFF.